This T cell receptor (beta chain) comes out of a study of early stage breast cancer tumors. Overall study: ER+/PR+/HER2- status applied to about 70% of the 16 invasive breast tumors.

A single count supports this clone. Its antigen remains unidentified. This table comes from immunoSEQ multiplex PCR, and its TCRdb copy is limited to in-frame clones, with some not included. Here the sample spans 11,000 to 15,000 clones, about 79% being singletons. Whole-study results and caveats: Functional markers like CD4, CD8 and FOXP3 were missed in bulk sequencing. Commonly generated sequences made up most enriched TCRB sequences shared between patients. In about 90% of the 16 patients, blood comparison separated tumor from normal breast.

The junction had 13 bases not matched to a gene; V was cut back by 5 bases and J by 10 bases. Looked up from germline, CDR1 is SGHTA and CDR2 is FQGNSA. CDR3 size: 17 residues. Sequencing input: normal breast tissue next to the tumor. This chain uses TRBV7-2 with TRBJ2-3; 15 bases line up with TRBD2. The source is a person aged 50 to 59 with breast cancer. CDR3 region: CASSTGLAGGRSISQYF. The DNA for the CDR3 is TGTGCCAGCAGCACCGGACTAGCGGGAGGGCGGAGTATTTCGCAGTATTTT.